These 18 T cell receptor beta chains share one sample of origin, sequenced in a study of technical replicates of blood from a few donors. TCRdb keeps only in-frame clones here, not all; method: immunoSEQ multiplex PCR. Of 68,000 or so clones listed, less than 98% are singletons. Input material: T cells isolated from PBMCs. Receptors originate from a human donor in good health.

This rearrangement joins TRBV5-1 to TRBJ1-3; TRBD1 is a possible D gene (5 bases). The germline V and J ends were trimmed by 0 bases and 0 bases, with 7 bases remaining between them. The CDR3 contains 15 residues. CDR1 and CDR2 from the germline V gene are SGHRS and YFSETQ. The CDR3 here is CASSLGTPSGNTIYF. CDR3 bases: TGCGCCAGCAGCTTGGGGACACCCTCTGGAAACACCATATATTTT.

CDR3 DNA sequence: TGTGCCTGGGGCTCGTACTACGAGCAGTACTTC. Protein product: CAWGSYYEQYF. The chain couples TRBV30 to TRBJ2-7, with no clear D. The CDR3 covers 11 residues. Trimming took off 5 bases at V and 3 bases at J, with 8 bases between the two ends. From germline, CDR1 is GTSNPN and CDR2 SVGIG (reference sequence).

For the CDR3, the DNA is TGTGCCAGCAGCACCGGGACTAGCGGGAGGAACGAGCAGTACTTC. This translates into CASSTGTSGRNEQYF. V gene TRBV5-6 combines with J gene TRBJ2-7; TRBD2 aligns across 15 bases. Losses at the gene ends were 4 bases for V and 5 bases for J; bases not matched to a gene: 4. Germline V gene sequence: CDR1 SGHDT, CDR2 YYEEEE. This CDR3 comprises 15 residues.

This sequence joins TRBV7-2 and TRBJ1-5; no clear D. The CDR3 has 15 amino acids. V shed 1 base and J shed 5 bases, with 12 bases lying between them. Germline CDR1 reads SGHTA; CDR2 reads FQGNSA. The DNA of the CDR3 is TGTGCCAGCAGCTTAGGAGTGGGAGAGGATCAGCCCCAGCATTTT. The encoded protein is CASSLGVGEDQPQHF.

V usage is TRBV27 and J usage is TRBJ1-3; the D is unclear. CDR1 MNHEY and CDR2 SMNVEV come from the germline V gene (reference sequence). Trimming stripped 0 bases from V and 0 bases from J, with 9 bases between. The CDR3 loop spans 16 amino acids. Here the CDR3 DNA reads TGTGCCAGCAGTTTATCGTTCCCGTACTCTGGAAACACCATATATTTT. Its protein is CASSLSFPYSGNTIYF.

CDR3 in DNA: TGTGCCACCAGCAGAAATAGGCTACTCGGGGACACTGAAGCTTTCTTT. Its translation: CATSRNRLLGDTEAFF. This chain uses TRBV15 with TRBJ1-1; unclear D gene. CDR1 and CDR2 (germline): LNHNV, YYDKDF (reference sequence). The CDR3 spans 16 residues. The V end was cut by 2 bases, the J end by 3 bases, with 16 bases between.

The gene calls are TRBV4-1 and TRBJ2-3; TRBD2 matches 10 bases. CDR1 MGHRA and CDR2 YSYEKL come from the germline V gene. The CDR3 is made up of 17 amino acids. The junction had 9 bases not matched to a gene; V was cut back by 0 bases and J by 6 bases. CDR3 in amino acids: CASSQDNLAGVEDTQYF. DNA for the CDR3: TGCGCCAGCAGCCAAGATAACCTAGCGGGAGTGGAGGATACGCAGTATTTT.

The rearrangement uses TRBV30 and TRBJ2-2; 12 nucleotides agree with TRBD1. From germline, CDR1 is GTSNPN and CDR2 SVGIG (reference sequence). This CDR3 contains 17 residues. V lost 0 bases, J lost 6 bases, and 8 bases stayed unmatched. CDR3 DNA: TGTGCCTGGAGTGTAGGTGGGACAGGGGGCTTGGCCGGGGAGCTGTTTTTT. It encodes CAWSVGGTGGLAGELFF.

The chain joins TRBV19 to TRBJ2-7; 8 bases are shared with TRBD2. The trim removed 5 bases at V and 3 bases at J, leaving 15 bases unmatched. This CDR3 region has 17 residues. Looked up from germline, CDR1 is LNHDA and CDR2 is SQIVND (reference sequence). The CDR3 loop reads CASSHTGGAGGHYEQYF. For the CDR3, the DNA is TGTGCCAGTAGTCACACAGGAGGGGCGGGAGGCCACTACGAGCAGTACTTC.

The chain links TRBV5-1 to TRBJ1-2; a weak D match, TRBD1 (5 bases). The CDR3 length is 16 residues. CDR1 is SGHRS, CDR2 YFSETQ, per germline. V gave up 0 bases and J gave up 0 bases, with 12 bases separating them. The CDR3 DNA sequence: TGCGCCAGCAGCTTGGGACGAACAGGAGCTAACTATGGCTACACCTTC. Translating it yields CASSLGRTGANYGYTF.

The gene calls are TRBV4-1 and TRBJ2-1, with D possibly being TRBD2 (5 bases). CDR1 is MGHRA, CDR2 YSYEKL, per germline. The CDR3 contains 16 residues. V dropped 9 bases and J dropped 6 bases, with 24 bases sitting between them. CDR3 nucleotides: TGCGCCAGTGGCGAGGGCCGGATATCAGGCAGCAATGAGCAGTTCTTC. Residues: CASGEGRISGSNEQFF.

The V and J genes are TRBV4-1 and TRBJ2-7, with 7 bases aligning to TRBD2. Germline CDR1 MGHRA, CDR2 YSYEKL. The junction had 3 bases not matched to a gene; V was cut back by 1 base and J by 3 bases. The CDR3 is made up of 14 amino acids. The CDR3 spells CASSQGAGDYEQYF. DNA of the CDR3: TGCGCCAGCAGCCAAGGCGCGGGAGACTACGAGCAGTACTTC.

The chain has TRBV7-9 and TRBJ2-1; D might be TRBD2 (6 bases). Trimming shortened V by 8 bases and J by 4 bases, and 18 bases separated the two germline ends. This CDR3 has 15 residues. Germline CDR1 SEHNR, CDR2 FQNEAQ (reference sequence). The CDR3 sequence: CASGYPGEVYNEQFF. Here the CDR3 DNA reads TGTGCCAGCGGTTATCCCGGGGAGGTTTACAATGAGCAGTTCTTC.

V usage is TRBV28 and J usage is TRBJ1-5; TRBD1 matches at 8 bases. CDR1 and CDR2 from the germline V gene are MDHEN and SYDVKM. V was clipped by 3 bases and J by 3 bases; unmatched bases: 4. There are 15 residues in the CDR3. This CDR3 reads CASSFGTGYNQPQHF. In DNA, the CDR3 is TGTGCCAGCAGTTTCGGGACAGGATACAATCAGCCCCAGCATTTT. The variable domain in full, completed from reference TRBV28 and TRBJ1-5, reads DVKVTQSSRYLVKRTGEKVFLECVQDMDHENMFWYRQDPGLGLRLIYFSYDVKMKEKGDIPEGYSVSREKKERFSLILESASTNQTSMYLCASSFGTGYNQPQHFGDGTRLSIL.

The chain is built from TRBV7-6 and TRBJ1-5; D is unclear. Germline V CDR1 and CDR2: SGHVS, FNYEAQ. The CDR3 extends over 14 amino acids. Trimming cost V 0 bases and J 2 bases, with 5 bases left between them. CDR3 DNA: TGTGCCAGCAGCTTAGCGGCAGGCAATCAGCCCCAGCATTTT. As protein: CASSLAAGNQPQHF.

J is TRBJ2-3 and V is TRBV5-1; no firm D call. The V gene's germline CDR1 is SGHRS and CDR2 YFSETQ. The CDR3 length is 16 residues. V was pared by 0 bases and J by 3 bases, with 14 bases between. DNA for the CDR3: TGCGCCAGCAGCTTGGGCACTAACAAGTATACAGATACGCAGTATTTT. Translation: CASSLGTNKYTDTQYF.

V is TRBV19 and J is TRBJ1-1, with 8 bases matching TRBD1. Germline CDR1 reads LNHDA; CDR2 reads SQIVND (reference sequence). CDR3 length: 15 amino acids. Germline trimming cut 6 bases from V and 4 bases from J; bases unmatched to any gene: 10. CDR3 nucleotides: TGTGCCAGTAGATACTATAGACAGGGGAGCACTGAAGCTTTCTTT. As protein: CASRYYRQGSTEAFF.

The chain joins TRBV21-1 to TRBJ1-2; TRBD1, the table's D call, was not compared with the DNA. TRBV21-1 is an annotated pseudogene. This CDR3 contains 15 residues. Here the CDR3 reads CASSTRGGNDYGYTF. The CDR3 coding sequence is TGTGCCAGCAGCACAAGAGGGGGCAACGACTATGGCTACACCTTC.